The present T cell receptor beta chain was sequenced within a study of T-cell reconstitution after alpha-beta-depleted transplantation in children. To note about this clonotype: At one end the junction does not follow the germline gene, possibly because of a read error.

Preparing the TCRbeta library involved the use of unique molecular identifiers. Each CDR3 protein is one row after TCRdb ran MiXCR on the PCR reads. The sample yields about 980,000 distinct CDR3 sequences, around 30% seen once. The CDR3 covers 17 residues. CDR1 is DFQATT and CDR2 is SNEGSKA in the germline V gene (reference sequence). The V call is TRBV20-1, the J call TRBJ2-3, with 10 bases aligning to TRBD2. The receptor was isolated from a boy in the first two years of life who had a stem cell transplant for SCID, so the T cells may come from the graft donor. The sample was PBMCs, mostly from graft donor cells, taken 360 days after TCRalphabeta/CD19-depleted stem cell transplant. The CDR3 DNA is TGCTGTGCTAGAGTAAGGATTAGCGGGGGGAGCACAGATACGCAGTATTTT. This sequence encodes CCARVRISGGSTDTQYF.